The entry below describes one TCR beta chain. The data are from a study of spatial heterogeneity in lung cancer. Germline assignment: CDR1 WSHSY and CDR2 SAAADI. Trimming took off 5 bases at V and 1 base at J, with 7 bases between the two ends. This CDR3 spans 13 amino acids. From the 5' RACE reads, TCRdb called clonotypes with MiXCR, one entry per CDR3 protein. The table lists about 120,000 distinct CDR3 sequences, 12% of them singletons, with around a sixth in the top ten. Sample time point: blood at routine non-recurrence follow-up after resection. No cell sorting; template was whole RNA from tumor, lung tissue or PBMC.

Sequenced here: PBMCs, sampled at follow-up. V gene TRBV10-2 combines with J gene TRBJ2-3; D ambiguous. This TCR was recovered from a male donor with early-stage non-small cell lung cancer. CDR3 sequence (DNA): TGCGCCAGCAGTAGGGCGCGCACAGATACGCAGTATTTT. Translating gives CASSRARTDTQYF.